A single sample is the source of the 29 T cell receptor beta chains below, sequenced in a study of blood T cell repertoires in COVID-19. Using immunoSEQ multiplex PCR, the repertoire was profiled, and TCRdb retains in-frame clones only, with some absent. The table has under 80,000 clones, under 85% seen once; the top ten hold more than 12%. Sequencing was done on a sample of peripheral blood. The origin of the receptors is a man aged 60 to 75 with COVID-19, enrolled during active disease.

This clone was recorded a few times. The CDR3 protein is CASSPRTSGRNTGELFF. Here the CDR3 DNA reads TGTGCCAGCAGCCCACGGACTAGCGGGAGGAACACCGGGGAGCTGTTTTTT. The J gene is TRBJ2-2, the V gene TRBV3-1 (or the pseudogene TRBV3-2), with 13 nucleotides matching TRBD2. Looked up from germline, CDR1 is LGHDT and CDR2 is YNNKEL (reference sequence). CDR3 length equals 17 residues. J was trimmed by 1 base and V by 4 bases; bases with no gene match: 3.

The V and J genes are TRBV11-2 and TRBJ2-5; 8 bases line up with TRBD2. The CDR3 covers 13 residues. Germline V gives CDR1 SGHAT, CDR2 FQNNGV. Trimming took 5 bases from V and 5 from J; bases not matched to a gene: 4. CDR3 DNA sequence: TGTGCCAGCAGCGATAGCGGGACGGAGACCCAGTACTTC. It codes for CASSDSGTETQYF.

Only a few counts were recorded for this clone. The J gene is TRBJ2-7, the V gene TRBV5-5; no reliable D call. CDR3 length: 14 amino acids. CDR1 and CDR2 (germline): SGHKS, YYEKEE (reference sequence). Deletions cut 0 bases from V and 3 bases from J, with 10 bases between. The CDR3 loop is CASSLGRGYYEQYF. The CDR3 DNA sequence: TGTGCCAGCAGCTTGGGGCGAGGATACTACGAGCAGTACTTC.

The rearrangement links TRBV19 to TRBJ2-7; 11 bases fit TRBD2. With V trimmed by 3 bases and J by 4 bases, 5 bases remained unmatched. The CDR3 is 15 amino acids. Germline loops: CDR1 LNHDA, CDR2 SQIVND (reference sequence). Here the CDR3 DNA reads TGTGCCAGTAGTATCGGTCTAGCGGGAGGATACGAGCAGTACTTC. Its protein is CASSIGLAGGYEQYF.

The rearrangement joins TRBV6-5 to TRBJ2-5; 10 bases fit TRBD2. The CDR3 length is 15 residues. CDR1 and CDR2 (germline): MNHEY, SVGAGI. With V trimmed by 0 bases and J by 4 bases, 2 bases remained unmatched. CDR3 DNA: TGTGCCAGCAGTTACTCAGCGGGGGGGCCAGAGACCCAGTACTTC. Protein sequence: CASSYSAGGPETQYF.

The rearrangement links TRBV3-1 (or the pseudogene TRBV3-2) to TRBJ2-2, with no clear D. This CDR3 is 13 amino acids long. The V gene's germline CDR1 is LGHDT and CDR2 YNNKEL (reference sequence). V lost 6 bases, J lost 7 bases, and 12 bases lay in between. DNA for the CDR3: TGTGCCAGCAGGCAGTTATCAGGCGGGGAGCTGTTTTTT. This codes for CASRQLSGGELFF.

The J gene is TRBJ1-1, the V gene TRBV11-2; D unresolved. Germline lookup yields CDR1 SGHAT and CDR2 FQNNGV. Trimming stripped 5 bases from V and 1 base from J, with 5 bases between. The CDR3 is 12 residues long. The CDR3, as DNA: TGTGCCAGCAGCCGACAGAACACTGAAGCTTTCTTT. Translated, it gives CASSRQNTEAFF.

This sequence joins TRBV11-1 and TRBJ2-3; D might be TRBD2 (6 bases). CDR3 length equals 14 residues. V gave up 1 base and J gave up 4 bases, with 9 bases separating them. Germline V gene lookup returns CDR1 SGHAT and CDR2 FQDESV (reference sequence). The CDR3 DNA is TGTGCCAGCAGCTTAGGGCGGGGCCCAGATACGCAGTATTTT. Amino acids: CASSLGRGPDTQYF.

This sequence joins TRBV27 and TRBJ2-5; possible D gene TRBD2, 6 bases. Deletions cut 5 bases from V and 5 bases from J, with 15 bases between. Germline V gene data show CDR1 as MNHEY and CDR2 as SMNVEV (reference sequence). This CDR3 contains 14 residues. The CDR3 is CASSPFWGEETQYF. The CDR3 DNA reads as TGTGCCAGCAGTCCCTTTTGGGGGGAGGAGACCCAGTACTTC.

V and J are TRBV14 and TRBJ2-5, with D possibly matching TRBD2 (5 bases). This CDR3 has 15 residues. Germline V gene lookup returns CDR1 SGHDN and CDR2 FVKESK. V dropped 1 base and J dropped 2 bases, with 11 bases sitting between them. Here the CDR3 DNA reads TGTGCCAGCAGCCAAGGAACGAGGGCTCAAGAGACCCAGTACTTC. Translated: CASSQGTRAQETQYF.

This chain connects TRBV21-1 to TRBJ2-1; the table's D call of TRBD1 was not tested on the DNA. TRBV21-1 is reported as a pseudogene. CDR3 length: 13 amino acids. The CDR3 loop is CASGLMSYNEQFF. Written as DNA, the CDR3 is TGTGCCAGCGGGCTCATGTCCTACAATGAGCAGTTCTTC.

The rearrangement links TRBV5-4 to TRBJ2-5; possibly TRBD2 for D (5 bases). The CDR3 consists of 13 residues. CDR1 SGHNT and CDR2 YYREEE come from the germline V gene (reference sequence). V lost 0 bases to trimming and J lost 3 bases, with 6 bases between them. This CDR3 is CASSLVAKETQYF. The CDR3 DNA is TGTGCCAGCAGCTTGGTAGCGAAAGAGACCCAGTACTTC.

This rearrangement joins TRBV7-3 to TRBJ2-3; D perhaps matches TRBD1 (6 bases). CDR3 size: 13 residues. Germline-derived CDR1 and CDR2 are SGHTA and FQGTGA. V gave up 9 bases and J gave up 3 bases, with 13 bases separating them. CDR3 protein: CARPGVRTDTQYF. CDR3 in DNA: TGTGCCAGGCCAGGGGTGAGGACAGATACGCAGTATTTT.

This chain uses TRBV11-3 with TRBJ2-2, with 7 nucleotides matching TRBD2. CDR1 and CDR2 from the germline V gene are SGHNT and YENEEA. The CDR3 length is 13 residues. Losses at the gene ends were 6 bases for V and 5 bases for J; bases not matched to a gene: 3. CDR3 coding DNA: TGTGCCAGCAGTTCGGGGGGTACCGGGGAGCTGTTTTTT. Its translation is CASSSGGTGELFF.

The rearrangement uses TRBV6-4 and TRBJ2-3, with a possible D match to TRBD1 (6 bases). V shed 3 bases and J shed 3 bases, with 13 bases lying between them. This CDR3 region has 15 residues. Germline CDR1 is MRHNA and CDR2 is SNTAGT. The CDR3, as DNA: TGTGCCAGCAGTGAAGGCGCGCAGGGGACAGATACGCAGTATTTT. It encodes CASSEGAQGTDTQYF.

The chain combines TRBV7-3 with TRBJ1-1; 7 bases map to TRBD1. The CDR3 covers 14 residues. The V gene's germline CDR1 is SGHTA and CDR2 FQGTGA. V gave up 5 bases and J gave up 7 bases; unmatched junction bases: 10. CDR3 nucleotide sequence: TGTGCCAGCAGCCTCAGGGGGAAGCCAAATGAAGCTTTCTTT. As protein: CASSLRGKPNEAFF.

This clone has just a few counts. The chain combines TRBV3-1 (or the pseudogene TRBV3-2) with TRBJ1-5; 9 bases agree with TRBD1. The CDR3 extends over 15 amino acids. The germline V gene has CDR1 LGHDT and CDR2 YNNKEL (reference sequence). J gave up 5 bases and V 1 base, and 3 bases lay outside the gene matches. CDR3 sequence: CASSQGWTGDQPQHF. In nucleotides, the CDR3 is TGTGCCAGCAGCCAAGGGTGGACAGGGGATCAGCCCCAGCATTTT.

The J gene is TRBJ2-3, the V gene TRBV19; D ambiguous. The ends were cut back, 3 bases at V and 1 base at J, with 5 bases in the middle. The CDR3 is 13 residues long. Per the germline V gene, CDR1 is LNHDA and CDR2 is SQIVND (reference sequence). The CDR3 DNA is TGTGCCAGTAGTATGATAGGCACAGATACGCAGTATTTT. This gives the protein CASSMIGTDTQYF.

This clone appeared a few times. The gene calls are TRBV5-1 and TRBJ1-1; 7 bases agree with TRBD1. V shed 3 bases and J 4 bases; nucleotides not matched to a gene: 6. Germline CDR1 reads SGHRS; CDR2 reads YFSETQ. This CDR3 comprises 14 residues. CDR3 region: CASSWGRQGTEAFF. CDR3 bases: TGCGCCAGCAGCTGGGGAAGACAGGGCACTGAAGCTTTCTTT.

The J gene is TRBJ2-3, the V gene TRBV11-2; TRBD2 aligns across 7 bases. Trimming took 1 base from V and 6 from J; bases not matched to a gene: 7. The germline V gene has CDR1 SGHAT and CDR2 FQNNGV. The CDR3 runs to 15 residues. The CDR3 DNA reads TGTGCCAGCAGCTTAGGGGGGAGGGCCGGGGATACGCAGTATTTT. Translation: CASSLGGRAGDTQYF.

This clone was seen once. The genes are TRBV28 and TRBJ1-4; TRBD1 matches at 9 bases. V lost 2 bases and J lost 7; bases outside the gene matches: 5. CDR1 and CDR2 from the germline V gene are MDHEN and SYDVKM. This CDR3 region has 15 residues. The CDR3 spells CASSLEPQGAEKLFF. CDR3 bases: TGTGCCAGCAGTTTAGAGCCACAGGGGGCTGAAAAACTGTTTTTT.

The table lists this clone with many counts. The chain links TRBV19 to TRBJ2-1; 7 bases agree with TRBD2. Germline V gene lookup returns CDR1 LNHDA and CDR2 SQIVND (reference sequence). This CDR3 contains 15 residues. The trim removed 7 bases at V and 7 bases at J, leaving 13 bases unmatched. The chain's CDR3 is CASTPFGGDSNEQFF. In DNA form, the CDR3 reads TGTGCCAGTACCCCCTTTGGGGGGGATTCGAATGAGCAGTTCTTC.

The rearrangement links TRBV7-6 to TRBJ2-5, with TRBD1 matching over 8 bases. Germline loops: CDR1 SGHVS, CDR2 FNYEAQ. The CDR3 has 13 amino acids. The junction had 4 bases not matched to a gene; V was cut back by 5 bases and J by 5 bases. CDR3 loop: CASSRTGRETQYF. The CDR3 DNA is TGTGCCAGCAGCAGGACAGGGAGGGAGACCCAGTACTTC.

The chain recombines TRBV2 with TRBJ1-4; D unclear. CDR3 length: 13 residues. V was shortened by 6 bases and J by 4 bases, with 9 bases between the two germline ends. Germline CDR1 is SNHLY and CDR2 is FYNNEI. CDR3 sequence (DNA): TGTGCCAGCAGATGGGAGAGTAATGAAAAACTGTTTTTT. Amino acids: CASRWESNEKLFF.

V and J are TRBV5-1 and TRBJ2-1, with 8 bases that match TRBD2. CDR1 and CDR2 from the germline V gene are SGHRS and YFSETQ. Germline trimming cut 6 bases from V and 0 bases from J; bases unmatched to any gene: 8. The CDR3 is 16 amino acids. The CDR3 reads CASKIAGSSSYNEQFF. Here the CDR3 DNA reads TGCGCCAGCAAAATAGCGGGATCAAGCTCCTACAATGAGCAGTTCTTC.

V and J are TRBV6-1 and TRBJ2-5, with D maybe TRBD1 (5 bases). This CDR3 is built from 14 residues. The V gene lost 3 bases and the J gene lost 5 bases, with 13 bases spanning the gap. Germline lookup yields CDR1 MNHNS and CDR2 SASEGT. The CDR3 reads CASSEKLGRETQYF. The CDR3 DNA reads as TGTGCCAGCAGTGAGAAACTGGGGCGCGAGACCCAGTACTTC.

The rearrangement links TRBV3-1 (or the pseudogene TRBV3-2) to TRBJ2-1, with TRBD2 matching over 9 bases. The CDR3 consists of 15 residues. Germline CDR1 is LGHDT and CDR2 is YNNKEL (reference sequence). The V segment lost 3 bases and the J segment 3 bases; nucleotides outside the gene matches: 3. In DNA form, the CDR3 reads TGTGCCAGCAGCCATAGCGGGGGAGGCTACAATGAGCAGTTCTTC. Its protein product is CASSHSGGGYNEQFF.

The chain links TRBV4-1 to TRBJ2-4; 8 bases align to TRBD1. The J segment lost 6 bases and the V segment lost 2 bases, leaving 3 bases of the junction unmatched. The CDR3 has 14 residues. Germline V CDR1 and CDR2: MGHRA, YSYEKL. This chain's CDR3 is CASSQQGARNIQYF. The CDR3 region has the DNA TGCGCCAGCAGCCAACAGGGGGCGAGAAACATTCAGTACTTC.

This clone was observed once. The rearrangement joins TRBV19 to TRBJ2-2, with 10 bases matching TRBD1. Per germline, CDR1 LNHDA and CDR2 SQIVND (reference sequence). This CDR3 spans 14 amino acids. Losses at the gene ends were 3 bases for V and 8 bases for J; bases not matched to a gene: 3. The CDR3 coding sequence is TGTGCCAGTAGTATGGGACAGGGGTCGGGGGAGCTGTTTTTT. Protein sequence: CASSMGQGSGELFF. The full variable domain, its missing parts supplied by reference TRBV19 and TRBJ2-2, is DGGITQSPKYLFRKEGQNVTLSCEQNLNHDAMYWYRQDPGQGLRLIYYSQIVNDFQKGDIAEGYSVSREKKESFPLTVTSAQKNPTAFYLCASSMGQGSGELFFGEGSRLTVL.